This TCR beta chain was retrieved from a study of cytotoxic CD8 clonotypes in ibrutinib-treated CLL. For the study at large: Results showed roughly 25 partial and 2 complete responses; following median 68 months, roughly 14 remained remitted, approximately twelve advanced. Study outcomes and limitations: Clonality climbed at ibrutinib response, then dropped toward baseline at progression.

The planned depth of sequencing spanned 1 in 200,000 to 1 in 1 million T cells. Some clones are missing from TCRdb's copy, which holds only in-frame ones; the method was immunoSEQ multiplex PCR. The sample holds more than 150,000 clones, roughly 72% seen once. The germline V gene encodes CDR1 GTSNPN and CDR2 SVGIG (reference sequence). J gave up 4 bases and V 0 bases, and 8 bases lay outside the gene matches. This CDR3 comprises 16 residues. As to this clone: No antigen is known for it.

This chain uses TRBV30 with TRBJ2-2; 7 bases are shared with TRBD2. This specimen was PBMCs, taken after 24 months of ibrutinib treatment. The origin of this receptor is a human donor with chronic lymphocytic leukemia. CDR3 sequence: CAWSVEGPSGTGELFF. The CDR3 nucleotides are TGTGCCTGGAGTGTAGAAGGGCCTAGCGGCACCGGGGAGCTGTTTTTT.